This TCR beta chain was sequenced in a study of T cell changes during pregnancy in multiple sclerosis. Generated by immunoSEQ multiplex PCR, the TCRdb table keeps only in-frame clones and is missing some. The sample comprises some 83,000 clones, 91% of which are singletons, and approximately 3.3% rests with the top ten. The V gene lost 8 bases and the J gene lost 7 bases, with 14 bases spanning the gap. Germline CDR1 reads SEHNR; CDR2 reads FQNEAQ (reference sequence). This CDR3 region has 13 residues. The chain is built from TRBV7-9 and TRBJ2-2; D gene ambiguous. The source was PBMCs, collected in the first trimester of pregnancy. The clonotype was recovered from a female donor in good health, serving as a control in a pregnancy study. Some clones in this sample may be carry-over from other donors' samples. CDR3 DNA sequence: TGTGCCAGCTCGCCCACTTATGGCGGGGAGCTGTTTTTT. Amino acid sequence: CASSPTYGGELFF.